These 30 T cell receptor beta chains share one sample of origin, sequenced in a study of Graves' ophthalmopathy and Graves' hyperthyroidism. From RNA, the CDR3 regions of TCR beta chains were amplified and sequenced. The first-round RT-PCR employed HTBI primers together with the Qiagen OneStep RT-PCR kit. A multiplex PCR was then performed as the second round. TCRdb fed the multiplex PCR reads into MiXCR, producing one record per CDR3 protein. The table includes approximately 380,000 distinct CDR3 sequences, under 25% detected once. The specimen sequenced was peripheral blood. These receptors all come from a woman between 18 and 29 years old with stable Graves' hyperthyroidism.

This clonotype was seen many times. The chain is built from TRBV6-5 and TRBJ1-5; no reliable D call. The V gene's germline CDR1 is MNHEY and CDR2 SVGAGI. V lost 4 bases and J lost 9, with 7 bases in between. The CDR3 covers 11 residues. The DNA for the CDR3 is TGTGCCAGCAGTTTGGATGGGCCCCAGCATTTT. It encodes CASSLDGPQHF.

This clonotype appeared many times. V is TRBV19 and J is TRBJ1-1; 9 positions agree with TRBD1. This CDR3 spans 15 amino acids. V was pared by 2 bases and J by 2 bases, with 3 bases of the junction left unmatched. Looked up from germline, CDR1 is LNHDA and CDR2 is SQIVND (reference sequence). The CDR3 nucleotides read TGTGCCAGTAGTATACCACAGGGGGCCAACACTGAAGCTTTCTTT. Protein product: CASSIPQGANTEAFF. The variable domain in full, with the rest retrieved from reference TRBV19 and TRBJ1-1, is DGGITQSPKYLFRKEGQNVTLSCEQNLNHDAMYWYRQDPGQGLRLIYYSQIVNDFQKGDIAEGYSVSREKKESFPLTVTSAQKNPTAFYLCASSIPQGANTEAFFGQGTRLTVV.

This clonotype was picked up many times. This chain joins TRBV20-1 and TRBJ2-3; D is unclear. The CDR3 is 13 residues long. The V gene lost 3 bases and the J gene lost 1 base, with 8 bases spanning the gap. The germline V gene encodes CDR1 DFQATT and CDR2 SNEGSKA (reference sequence). The CDR3 is CSARNTGTDTQYF. CDR3 bases: TGCAGTGCTAGGAATACTGGCACAGATACGCAGTATTTT.

At least ten counts were recorded for this clonotype. The V gene is TRBV12-5, the J gene TRBJ1-1; weak D call: TRBD1 (5 bases). The CDR3 covers 16 residues. V lost 0 bases, J lost 5 bases, and 16 bases lay in between. Germline V CDR1 and CDR2: LGHNT, FRNRAP. CDR3 DNA sequence: TGTGCTAGTGGTTTGGTAATGGGGCGGGTAATGACTGAAGCTTTCTTT. It is translated as CASGLVMGRVMTEAFF.

This clonotype appeared many times. The CDR3 DNA reads TGTGCCAGCAGTTTCCTAGCGGCAGACCCGCAAGAGACCCAGTACTTC. The encoded protein is CASSFLAADPQETQYF. The rearrangement uses TRBV28 and TRBJ2-5; TRBD2 matches at 7 bases. V was clipped by 3 bases and J by 2 bases; unmatched bases: 9. The CDR3 totals 16 residues. Germline loops: CDR1 MDHEN, CDR2 SYDVKM. Looking up the rest from reference TRBV28 and TRBJ2-5 gives the full variable domain: DVKVTQSSRYLVKRTGEKVFLECVQDMDHENMFWYRQDPGLGLRLIYFSYDVKMKEKGDIPEGYSVSREKKERFSLILESASTNQTSMYLCASSFLAADPQETQYFGPGTRLLVL.

This clonotype was counted at least ten times. The V gene is TRBV30, the J gene TRBJ1-5, with 10 bases fitting TRBD1. V was clipped by 1 base and J by 7 bases; unmatched bases: 4. Per germline, CDR1 GTSNPN and CDR2 SVGIG (reference sequence). The CDR3 extends over 14 amino acids. CDR3 DNA sequence: TGTGCCTGGAGTGCCGGGACAGGGGACCAGCCCCAGCATTTT. This translates into CAWSAGTGDQPQHF.

This clonotype was picked up many times. This chain joins TRBV14 and TRBJ2-5, with D maybe TRBD1 (6 bases). V was pared by 4 bases and J by 4 bases, with 13 bases between. This CDR3 contains 14 residues. CDR1 and CDR2 from the germline V gene are SGHDN and FVKESK. The CDR3: CASSRVRGRETQYF. The CDR3 DNA reads as TGTGCCAGCAGCCGAGTCAGGGGCCGAGAGACCCAGTACTTC. The whole variable domain, filled in from reference TRBV14 and TRBJ2-5, reads EAGVTQFPSHSVIEKGQTVTLRCDPISGHDNLYWYRRVMGKEIKFLLHFVKESKQDESGMPNNRFLAERTGGTYSTLKVQPAELEDSGVYFCASSRVRGRETQYFGPGTRLLVL.

The genes are TRBV12-3 or TRBV12-4 and TRBJ2-7; D unresolved. Between the trimmed V and J ends, which lost 6 bases and 5 bases, there was a span of 11 bases. The CDR3 is 12 amino acids. CDR3 sequence: CASSPDTNEQYF. The CDR3 DNA follows: TGTGCCAGCAGCCCAGACACCAACGAGCAGTACTTC.

The V call is TRBV2, the J call TRBJ1-6; a possible D gene is TRBD1 (5 bases). This CDR3 region has 10 residues. V dropped 6 bases and J dropped 13 bases, with 7 bases sitting between them. Germline lookup yields CDR1 SNHLY and CDR2 FYNNEI. This chain's CDR3 is CASRGGPLHF. DNA of the CDR3: TGTGCCAGCAGGGGGGGGCCCCTCCACTTT.

This clonotype was seen at least ten times. The chain uses TRBV7-6 and TRBJ2-7, with D unresolved. Trimming left V 2 bases short and J 5 bases short, with 13 bases between. CDR3 length: 14 amino acids. CDR1 is SGHVS, CDR2 FNYEAQ, per germline. The CDR3 coding sequence is TGTGCCAGCAGCTTACGCCCAAGCATCGACGAGCAGTACTTC. Its protein is CASSLRPSIDEQYF.

This clonotype was seen many times. The V gene is TRBV7-3, the J gene TRBJ1-5; TRBD1 matches 7 bases. Germline CDR1 and CDR2: SGHTA and FQGTGA. V lost 5 bases, J lost 0 bases, and 4 bases stayed unmatched. This CDR3 has 15 amino acids. The CDR3 DNA reads TGTGCCAGCAGCCCCGGACAGGATAGCAATCAGCCCCAGCATTTT. This codes for CASSPGQDSNQPQHF.

This clonotype was counted only a few times. This could be a read error, since a much larger clone is one nucleotide away. The V gene is TRBV20-1, the J gene TRBJ2-2, with TRBD2 identical over 8 bases. CDR1 is DFQATT, CDR2 SNEGSKA, per germline (reference sequence). The CDR3 spans 15 residues. CDR3 in DNA: TGCAGTGCTTCACGTCCGGGACTAGACGCCGGGGAGCCGTTTTTT. Encoded protein: CSASRPGLDAGEPFF.

This chain joins TRBV28 and TRBJ1-2, with D unresolved. V lost 3 bases, J lost 8 bases, and 13 bases lay in between. The CDR3 is 13 residues long. Germline CDR1 and CDR2: MDHEN and SYDVKM. In DNA form, the CDR3 reads TGTGCCAGCAGTTTTCGAACTCTGGGCGGCTACACCTTC. Its translation is CASSFRTLGGYTF.

This clonotype was counted ten times or more. The chain joins TRBV28 to TRBJ2-7; D gene uncertain. This CDR3 spans 13 amino acids. V was shortened by 2 bases and J by 3 bases, with 8 bases between the two germline ends. CDR1 MDHEN and CDR2 SYDVKM come from the germline V gene. The CDR3 bases are TGTGCCAGCAGTTTAAGCCCCCTCTACGAGCAGTACTTC. It yields the protein CASSLSPLYEQYF.

The chain recombines TRBV6-2 or TRBV6-3 with TRBJ2-5, with 9 bases fitting TRBD2. CDR3 length equals 15 residues. Germline V CDR1 and CDR2: MNHEY, SVGEGT. The trim removed 6 bases at V and 5 bases at J, leaving 10 bases unmatched. CDR3 in amino acids: CASRELIAGAETQYF. For the CDR3, the DNA is TGTGCCAGCAGGGAATTGATAGCGGGAGCGGAGACCCAGTACTTC.

This clonotype was counted ten times or more. The V and J genes are TRBV18 and TRBJ2-5, with 7 bases fitting TRBD1. The CDR3 totals 14 residues. The germline CDR1 and CDR2 sequences are KGHSH and LQKENI. With 5 bases clipped from V and 0 bases from J, the junction kept 3 bases outside the gene matches. The CDR3: CASSTQGYQETQYF. Here the CDR3 DNA reads TGTGCCAGCTCAACACAGGGGTACCAAGAGACCCAGTACTTC.

This clonotype was counted many times. The V call is TRBV11-1, the J call TRBJ1-1; no clear D. Trimming removed 2 bases from V and 6 bases from J, with 7 bases in between. The CDR3 consists of 12 residues. Looked up from germline, CDR1 is SGHAT and CDR2 is FQDESV (reference sequence). The DNA of the CDR3 is TGTGCCAGCAGCTTATGGGGAGCTGAAGCTTTCTTT. This sequence encodes CASSLWGAEAFF.

This clonotype was recorded many times. The chain has TRBV20-1 and TRBJ1-5, with unresolved D. Germline V gene sequence: CDR1 DFQATT, CDR2 SNEGSKA (reference sequence). The V and J ends lost 3 bases and 3 bases respectively, with 21 bases between them. There are 17 residues in the CDR3. In DNA form, the CDR3 reads TGCAGTGCTAGGGCCGCTAAAGCTCCCCACTTCAATCAGCCCCAGCATTTT. Protein sequence: CSARAAKAPHFNQPQHF.

The V call is TRBV15, the J call TRBJ2-7; D not resolved. From germline, CDR1 is LNHNV and CDR2 YYDKDF (reference sequence). The V and J ends lost 0 bases and 4 bases respectively, with 7 bases between them. The CDR3 runs to 13 residues. The CDR3 bases are TGTGCCACCAGCAGAGATAACAGTTACGAGCAGTACTTC. Translated: CATSRDNSYEQYF.

This clonotype was detected many times. This chain uses TRBV6-2 or TRBV6-3 with TRBJ2-7; D uncertain. Trimming pared 5 bases from V and 7 bases from J, leaving 9 bases between. Germline values: CDR1 MNHEY, CDR2 SVGEGT. The CDR3 sequence is 11 residues long. CDR3 DNA sequence: TGTGCCAGCAGTCCCCTGAGGGAGCAGTACTTC. This codes for CASSPLREQYF.

This clonotype was found a few times. The chain employs TRBV12-3 or TRBV12-4 and TRBJ2-7; 7 nucleotides align to TRBD1. The CDR3 spans 12 residues. The V segment lost 2 bases and the J segment 8 bases; nucleotides outside the gene matches: 3. The CDR3 protein is CASSLKGAQQYF. In DNA, the CDR3 is TGTGCCAGCAGTTTAAAGGGGGCGCAGCAGTACTTC.

This clonotype was counted between two and nine times. The chain carries TRBV6-1 and TRBJ2-5, with D maybe TRBD2 (6 bases). Germline V gene lookup returns CDR1 MNHNS and CDR2 SASEGT. The CDR3 totals 12 residues. V gave up 5 bases and J gave up 7 bases, with 11 bases separating them. The CDR3 bases are TGTGCCAGCAGTACTAGCTCTGGGACCCAGTACTTC. It yields the protein CASSTSSGTQYF.

The chain is built from TRBV25-1 and TRBJ2-2; TRBD2 agrees at 7 bases. The CDR3 covers 15 residues. The J segment lost 3 bases and the V segment lost 2 bases, leaving 3 bases of the junction unmatched. Per the germline V gene, CDR1 is MGHDK and CDR2 is SYGVNS. The DNA for the CDR3 is TGTGCCAGCAGTGAAGGGAGGGGCCACACCGGGGAGCTGTTTTTT. It yields the protein CASSEGRGHTGELFF.

The chain couples TRBV24-1 to TRBJ1-2; D is uncertain. V dropped 4 bases and J dropped 5 bases, with 13 bases sitting between them. Germline V gene lookup returns CDR1 KGHDR and CDR2 SFDVKD. The CDR3 spans 14 residues. The CDR3 DNA follows: TGTGCCACCAGTGAGGCAGAAATAAGTTATGGCTACACCTTC. As protein: CATSEAEISYGYTF.

The rearrangement joins TRBV6-1 to TRBJ1-3, with D hard to call. The germline V gene encodes CDR1 MNHNS and CDR2 SASEGT. The CDR3 spans 14 residues. V lost 6 bases and J lost 1, with 10 bases in between. The CDR3 region has the DNA TGTGCCAGCAGCCCGGTTACTTCTGGAAACACCATATATTTT. As protein: CASSPVTSGNTIYF.

This clonotype has ten or more counts. The gene calls are TRBV6-5 and TRBJ2-3; 11 bases map to TRBD2. The ends lost 2 bases at V and 1 base at J; junction bases unmatched: 2. The CDR3 is made up of 16 amino acids. Germline V gene sequence: CDR1 MNHEY, CDR2 SVGAGI. The CDR3 bases are TGTGCCAGCAGTTACGGGACTAGCGGAGGCACAGATACGCAGTATTTT. This codes for CASSYGTSGGTDTQYF.

This clonotype was recorded at least ten times. The genes are TRBV11-2 and TRBJ2-7, with 7 bases identical to TRBD1. V dropped 5 bases and J dropped 0; count of bases not matched to a gene: 7. Germline-derived CDR1 and CDR2 are SGHAT and FQNNGV. The CDR3 sequence is 15 residues long. For the CDR3, the DNA is TGTGCCAGCAGCCTCAACAGGGACAGCTCCTACGAGCAGTACTTC. Its protein is CASSLNRDSSYEQYF.

This clonotype was seen many times. The V gene is TRBV7-9, the J gene TRBJ1-1; 8 bases are shared with TRBD1. CDR3 length equals 14 residues. The V gene end was trimmed by 1 base and the J gene end by 12 bases; junction bases not matched to a gene: 10. The V gene's germline CDR1 is SEHNR and CDR2 FQNEAQ (reference sequence). The CDR3 DNA sequence: TGTGCCAGCAGCTTAGATGTCTGGCAGGGGGCAACTTTCTTT. This gives the protein CASSLDVWQGATFF.

This clonotype was counted ten times or more. V gene TRBV7-8 combines with J gene TRBJ2-5; 7 positions match TRBD1. CDR3 length: 16 amino acids. The J segment lost 1 base and the V segment lost 1 base, leaving 6 bases of the junction unmatched. CDR1 and CDR2 (germline): SGHVS, FQNEAQ. The CDR3 DNA sequence: TGTGCCAGCAGCTTAGGAGGGGGCTGGGGCCAAGAGACCCAGTACTTC. It specifies CASSLGGGWGQETQYF.

The genes are TRBV11-2 and TRBJ1-2, with no clear D. The germline V gene has CDR1 SGHAT and CDR2 FQNNGV. V gave up 3 bases and J gave up 4 bases, with 9 bases separating them. This CDR3 region has 13 residues. The CDR3 is CASSFRDFYGYTF. The DNA of the CDR3 is TGTGCCAGCAGCTTCAGAGACTTCTATGGCTACACCTTC.